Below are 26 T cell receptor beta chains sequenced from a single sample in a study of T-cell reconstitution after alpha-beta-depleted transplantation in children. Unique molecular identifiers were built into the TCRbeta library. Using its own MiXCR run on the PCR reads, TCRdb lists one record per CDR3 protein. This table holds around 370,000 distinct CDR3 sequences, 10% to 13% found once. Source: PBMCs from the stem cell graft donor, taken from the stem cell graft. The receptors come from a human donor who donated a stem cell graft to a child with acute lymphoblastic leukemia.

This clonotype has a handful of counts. This chain's CDR3 is CASSLGTGAGGPREQFF. Written as DNA, the CDR3 is TGCGCCAGCAGCTTGGGGACCGGGGCGGGAGGGCCCCGGGAGCAGTTCTTC. The chain has TRBV5-1 and TRBJ2-1, with TRBD2 matching 9 bases. The CDR3 has 17 amino acids. Germline V gene sequence: CDR1 SGHRS, CDR2 YFSETQ. The ends lost 0 bases at V and 10 bases at J; junction bases unmatched: 14.

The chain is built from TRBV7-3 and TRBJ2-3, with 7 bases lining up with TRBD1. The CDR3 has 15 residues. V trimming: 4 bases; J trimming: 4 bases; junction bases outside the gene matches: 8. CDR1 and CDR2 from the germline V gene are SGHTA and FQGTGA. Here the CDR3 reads CASSSGGFGADTQYF. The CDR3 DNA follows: TGTGCCAGCAGCTCAGGGGGATTTGGGGCAGATACGCAGTATTTT.

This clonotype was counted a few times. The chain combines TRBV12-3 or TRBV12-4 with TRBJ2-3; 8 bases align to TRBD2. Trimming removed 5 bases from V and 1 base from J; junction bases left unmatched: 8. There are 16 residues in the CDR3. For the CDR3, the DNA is TGTGCCAGCAGTCGCCAGCGGGAGAGGGGCACAGATACGCAGTATTTT. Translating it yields CASSRQRERGTDTQYF.

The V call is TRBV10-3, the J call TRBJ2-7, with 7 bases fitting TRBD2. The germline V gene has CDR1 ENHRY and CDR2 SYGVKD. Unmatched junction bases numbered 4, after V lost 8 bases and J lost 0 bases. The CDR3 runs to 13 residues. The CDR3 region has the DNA TGTGCCATCCAGCGGGAAAGCTCCTACGAGCAGTACTTC. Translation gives CAIQRESSYEQYF.

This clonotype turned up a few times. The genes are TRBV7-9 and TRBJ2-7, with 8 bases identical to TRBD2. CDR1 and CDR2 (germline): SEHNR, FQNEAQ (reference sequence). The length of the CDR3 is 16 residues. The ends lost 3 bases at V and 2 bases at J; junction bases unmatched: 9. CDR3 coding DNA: TGTGCCAGCAGCTTGTCGGGAGGGCCTAGGGCCTACGAGCAGTACTTC. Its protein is CASSLSGGPRAYEQYF.

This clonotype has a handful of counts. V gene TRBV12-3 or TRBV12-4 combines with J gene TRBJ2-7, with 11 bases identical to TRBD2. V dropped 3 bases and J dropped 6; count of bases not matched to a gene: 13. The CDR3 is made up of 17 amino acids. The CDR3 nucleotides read TGTGCCAGCAGTTTTACTAGCGGGAGCCCCCAGGGACCCGAGCAGTACTTC. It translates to CASSFTSGSPQGPEQYF.

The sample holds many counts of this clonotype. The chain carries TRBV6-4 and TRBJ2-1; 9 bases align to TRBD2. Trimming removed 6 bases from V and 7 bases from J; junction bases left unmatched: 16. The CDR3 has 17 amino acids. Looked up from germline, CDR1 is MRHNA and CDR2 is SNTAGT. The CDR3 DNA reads TGTGCCAGCAGCCCGTCTATAGCGGGAGAGAGGGGGAATGAGCAGTTCTTC. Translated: CASSPSIAGERGNEQFF.

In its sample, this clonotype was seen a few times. The CDR3 region has the DNA TGTGCCAGCAGTTCGACTAGCGGAACGCCAGGGCAGTTCTTC. It codes for CASSSTSGTPGQFF. The V call is TRBV12-3 or TRBV12-4, the J call TRBJ2-1, with TRBD2 matching over 9 bases. Trimming removed 4 bases from V and 12 bases from J; junction bases left unmatched: 10. The CDR3 is made up of 14 amino acids.

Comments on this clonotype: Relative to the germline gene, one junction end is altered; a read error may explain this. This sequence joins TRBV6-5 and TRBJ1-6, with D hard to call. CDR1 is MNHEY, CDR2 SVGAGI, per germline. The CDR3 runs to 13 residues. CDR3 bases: TGTGCCAGCAGTGACTCCTATAGTTCACCCCTCCACTTT. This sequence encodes CASSDSYSSPLHF.

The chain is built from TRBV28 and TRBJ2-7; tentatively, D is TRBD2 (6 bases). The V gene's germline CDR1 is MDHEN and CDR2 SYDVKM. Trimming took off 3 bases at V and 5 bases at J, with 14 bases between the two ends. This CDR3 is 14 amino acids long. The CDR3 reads CASSFRLWGDEQYF. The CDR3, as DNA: TGTGCCAGCAGTTTCCGACTTTGGGGGGACGAGCAGTACTTC.

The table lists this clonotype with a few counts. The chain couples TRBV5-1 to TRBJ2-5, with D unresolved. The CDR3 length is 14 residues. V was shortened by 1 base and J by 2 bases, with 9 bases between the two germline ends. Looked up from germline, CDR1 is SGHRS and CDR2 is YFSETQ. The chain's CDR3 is CASSLTAPQETQYF. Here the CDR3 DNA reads TGCGCCAGCAGCTTGACAGCGCCACAAGAGACCCAGTACTTC.

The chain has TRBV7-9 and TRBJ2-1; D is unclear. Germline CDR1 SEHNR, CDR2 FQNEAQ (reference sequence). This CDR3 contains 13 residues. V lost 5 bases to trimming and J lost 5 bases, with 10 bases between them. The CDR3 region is CASSPQTHNEQFF. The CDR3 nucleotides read TGTGCCAGCAGCCCGCAAACCCACAATGAGCAGTTCTTC.

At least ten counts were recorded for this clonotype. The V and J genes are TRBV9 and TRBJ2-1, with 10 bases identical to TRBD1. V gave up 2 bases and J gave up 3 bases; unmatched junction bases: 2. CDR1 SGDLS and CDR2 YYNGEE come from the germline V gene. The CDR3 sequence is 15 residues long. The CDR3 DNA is TGTGCCAGCAGCGTCCGGGACAGGGGCTACAATGAGCAGTTCTTC. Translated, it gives CASSVRDRGYNEQFF.

CDR3 nucleotide sequence: TGTGCCAGCAGTTCCATTTCTAGAGTTAGCAATCAGCCCCAGCATTTT. Its protein product is CASSSISRVSNQPQHF. The V call is TRBV28, the J call TRBJ1-5; no firm D call. V gave up 4 bases and J gave up 0 bases, with 13 bases separating them. Germline CDR1 MDHEN, CDR2 SYDVKM. The CDR3 totals 16 residues.

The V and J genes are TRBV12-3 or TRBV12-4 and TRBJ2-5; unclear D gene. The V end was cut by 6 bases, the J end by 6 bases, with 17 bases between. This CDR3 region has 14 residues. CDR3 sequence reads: CASSPRALRKTQYF. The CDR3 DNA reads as TGTGCCAGCAGCCCCCGGGCCCTGAGGAAGACCCAGTACTTC.

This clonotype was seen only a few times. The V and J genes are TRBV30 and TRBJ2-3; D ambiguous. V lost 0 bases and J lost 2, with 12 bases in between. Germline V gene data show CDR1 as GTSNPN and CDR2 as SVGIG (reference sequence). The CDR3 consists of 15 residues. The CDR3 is CAWSVRSLSTDTQYF. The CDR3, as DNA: TGTGCCTGGAGTGTACGTTCGCTATCCACAGATACGCAGTATTTT.

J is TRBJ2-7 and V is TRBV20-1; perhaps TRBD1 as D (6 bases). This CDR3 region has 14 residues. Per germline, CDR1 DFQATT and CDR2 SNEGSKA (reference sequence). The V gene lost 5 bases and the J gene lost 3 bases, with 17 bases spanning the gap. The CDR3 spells CSAGPRDTSYEQYF. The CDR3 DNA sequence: TGCAGTGCTGGTCCCCGGGACACAAGCTACGAGCAGTACTTC.

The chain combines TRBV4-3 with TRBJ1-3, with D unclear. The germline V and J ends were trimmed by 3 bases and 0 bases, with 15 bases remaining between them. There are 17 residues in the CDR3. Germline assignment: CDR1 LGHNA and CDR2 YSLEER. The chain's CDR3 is CASSQTQGRTSGNTIYF. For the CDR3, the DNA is TGCGCCAGCAGCCAGACCCAAGGACGGACCTCTGGAAACACCATATATTTT.

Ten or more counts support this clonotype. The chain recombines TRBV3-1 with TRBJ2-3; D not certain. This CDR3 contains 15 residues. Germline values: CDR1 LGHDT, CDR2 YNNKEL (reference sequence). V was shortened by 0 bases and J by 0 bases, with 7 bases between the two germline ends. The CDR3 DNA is TGTGCCAGCAGCCAAGATGGTACTAGCACAGATACGCAGTATTTT. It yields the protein CASSQDGTSTDTQYF.

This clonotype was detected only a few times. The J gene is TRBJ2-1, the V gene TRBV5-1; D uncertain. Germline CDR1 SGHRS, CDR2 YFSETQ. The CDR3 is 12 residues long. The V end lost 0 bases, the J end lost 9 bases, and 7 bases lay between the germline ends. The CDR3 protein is CASSLVSSEQFF. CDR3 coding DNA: TGCGCCAGCAGCTTGGTGTCATCTGAGCAGTTCTTC.

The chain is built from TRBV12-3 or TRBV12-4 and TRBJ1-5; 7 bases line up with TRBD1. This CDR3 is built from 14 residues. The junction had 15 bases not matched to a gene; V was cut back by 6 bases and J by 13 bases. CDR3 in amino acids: CASRLTGSNLPQHF. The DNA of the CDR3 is TGTGCCAGCAGGCTGACAGGGTCTAACCTTCCACAGCATTTT.

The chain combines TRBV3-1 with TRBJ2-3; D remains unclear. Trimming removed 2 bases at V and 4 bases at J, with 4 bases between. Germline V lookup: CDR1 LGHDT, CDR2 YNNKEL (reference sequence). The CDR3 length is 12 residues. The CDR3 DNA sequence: TGTGCCAGCAGCCAAAGCTCAGATACGCAGTATTTT. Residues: CASSQSSDTQYF.

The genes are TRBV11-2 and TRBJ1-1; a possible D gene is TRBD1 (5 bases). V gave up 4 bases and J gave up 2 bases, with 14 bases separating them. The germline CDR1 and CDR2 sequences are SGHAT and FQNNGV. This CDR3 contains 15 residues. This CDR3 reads CASSWSGTANTEAFF. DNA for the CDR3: TGTGCCAGCAGCTGGTCCGGGACGGCAAACACTGAAGCTTTCTTT. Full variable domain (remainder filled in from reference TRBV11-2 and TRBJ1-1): EAGVAQSPRYKIIEKRQSVAFWCNPISGHATLYWYQQILGQGPKLLIQFQNNGVVDDSQLPKDRFSAERLKGVDSTLKIQPAKLEDSAVYLCASSWSGTANTEAFFGQGTRLTVV.

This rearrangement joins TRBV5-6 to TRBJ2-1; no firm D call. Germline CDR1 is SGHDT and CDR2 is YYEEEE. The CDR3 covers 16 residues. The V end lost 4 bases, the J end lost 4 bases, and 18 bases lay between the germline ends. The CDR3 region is CASSRAAGFEYNEQFF. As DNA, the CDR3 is TGTGCCAGCAGCCGAGCCGCTGGGTTCGAGTACAATGAGCAGTTCTTC.

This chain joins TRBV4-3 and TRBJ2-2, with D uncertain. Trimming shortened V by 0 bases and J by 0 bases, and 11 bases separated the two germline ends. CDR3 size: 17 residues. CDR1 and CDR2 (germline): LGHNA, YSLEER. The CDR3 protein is CASSQEWWAANTGELFF. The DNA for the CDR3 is TGCGCCAGCAGCCAAGAATGGTGGGCCGCGAACACCGGGGAGCTGTTTTTT.

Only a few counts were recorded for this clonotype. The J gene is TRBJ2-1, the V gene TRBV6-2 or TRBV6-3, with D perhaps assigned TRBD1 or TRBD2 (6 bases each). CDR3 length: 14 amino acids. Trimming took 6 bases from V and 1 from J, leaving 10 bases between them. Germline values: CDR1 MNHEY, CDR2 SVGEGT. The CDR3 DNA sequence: TGTGCCAGCAGGGAAGGGGGGTCCTACAATGAGCAGTTCTTC. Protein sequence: CASREGGSYNEQFF.